Listed below are T cell receptor beta chains from one sample, sequenced in a study of CXCR3 chemokines and chemotherapy response in bladder cancer. TCRdb processed the PCR reads anew with MiXCR; each CDR3 protein has one entry. The sample has about 3,000 distinct CDR3 sequences, around 17% seen once. This sample was obtained from a patient whose treatment included neoadjuvant chemotherapy. These receptors all stem from a human donor with bladder cancer that did not respond to neoadjuvant chemotherapy. The CDR3 runs from the conserved cysteine through the conserved F or W. D genes are given only for firm matches. Clone size is stated in some rows and not others, as once, few, many or a class when expanded.

j_call clone_size v_call d_call cdr3_nt cdr3_aa
TRBJ2-3 many TRBV5-4 - TGTGCCAGCAGTTCCAGTTACACAGATACGCAGTATTTT CASSSSYTDTQYF
TRBJ2-3 many TRBV11-2 - TGTGCCAGCAGCTTGGACAGGCGCGGGATGCAGTATTTT CASSLDRRGMQYF
TRBJ2-3 - TRBV6-2/TRBV6-3 - TGTGCCAGCAGTGGTTGGGGGGGCACAGATACGCAGTATTTT CASSGWGGTDTQYF
TRBJ1-1 medium-sized TRBV12-3/TRBV12-4 TRBD1 TGTGCCAGCAGTTTGGGACAGGGCGGCACTGAAGCTTTCTTT CASSLGQGGTEAFF
TRBJ2-1 medium-sized TRBV6-2/TRBV6-3 - TGTGCCAGCAGTTACTCCCCTGGGGTATTCGGGGAGGATGAGCAGTTCTTC CASSYSPGVFGEDEQFF
TRBJ2-7 medium-sized TRBV7-9 - TGTGCCAGCAGCGGGGATCAGAGCTACGAGCAGTACTTC CASSGDQSYEQYF
TRBJ1-5 medium-sized TRBV19 - TGTGCCAGTAGGTGGGGGGCTAGCAATCAGCCCCAGCATTTT CASRWGASNQPQHF
TRBJ2-7 many TRBV20-1 - TGCAGTGCTAAAAGGCAGGGTTCCTACGAGCAGTACTTC CSAKRQGSYEQYF
TRBJ1-1 medium-sized TRBV6-2/TRBV6-3 - TGTGCCAGCAAGGAGAACACTGAAGCTTTCTTT CASKENTEAFF
TRBJ2-3 many TRBV11-1 - TGTGCCAGCAGCTTAGCGGGTGGTGCAGATACGCAGTATTTT CASSLAGGADTQYF
TRBJ1-4 many TRBV7-9 - TGTGCCAGCAGCTCCGGGCCGGCGGGTAATGAAAAACTGTTTTTT CASSSGPAGNEKLFF
TRBJ1-5 - TRBV4-1 TRBD1 TGCGCCAGCAGCCTCCTAGGGGGCGTAAATCAGCCCCAGCATTTT CASSLLGGVNQPQHF
TRBJ1-5 - TRBV7-9 TRBD1 TGTGCCAGCAGCCATAGGGACAGGCGGAGCAATCAGCCCCAGCATTTT CASSHRDRRSNQPQHF
TRBJ2-7 large TRBV6-2/TRBV6-3 TRBD1 TGTGCCAGCAGTTACCACCGGGACAGGGTCCACGAGCAGTACTTC CASSYHRDRVHEQYF